Shown below are 5 T cell receptor beta chains from a single sample sequenced in a study of blood T cell repertoires in COVID-19. Assay used: immunoSEQ multiplex PCR; TCRdb lists only in-frame clones, some missing. The top ten clones hold 5.4% of a sample with tens of thousands of clones, more than 65% of them seen once. Sequencing was performed on peripheral blood. These receptors all come from a woman aged 80 or over with active or convalescent COVID-19.

The chain carries TRBV11-2 and TRBJ2-2; TRBD2 matches 7 bases. Germline V lookup: CDR1 SGHAT, CDR2 FQNNGV. With 5 bases clipped from V and 0 bases from J, the junction kept 9 bases outside the gene matches. The CDR3 loop spans 17 amino acids. CDR3 sequence: CASSLGRGITNTGELFF. CDR3 DNA sequence: TGTGCCAGCAGCCTGGGGCGGGGGATTACGAACACCGGGGAGCTGTTTTTT.

This chain joins TRBV11-2 and TRBJ2-3, with 8 bases aligning to TRBD1. The CDR3 sequence is 15 residues long. The V gene's germline CDR1 is SGHAT and CDR2 FQNNGV. Trimming at V came to 3 bases and at J to 0 bases, leaving 2 bases not matched to a gene. CDR3 sequence reads: CASSFGQGSTDTQYF. The CDR3 nucleotides are TGTGCCAGCAGCTTCGGACAGGGAAGCACAGATACGCAGTATTTT.

The chain links TRBV11-3 to TRBJ2-1, with TRBD2 matching over 8 bases. Losses at the gene ends were 0 bases for V and 3 bases for J; bases not matched to a gene: 4. Germline CDR1 and CDR2: SGHNT and YENEEA. There are 16 residues in the CDR3. The CDR3 DNA reads TGTGCCAGCAGCTTAGATGGGAGCGGGAGCTACAATGAGCAGTTCTTC. It encodes CASSLDGSGSYNEQFF. The full variable domain, completed using reference TRBV11-3 and TRBJ2-1, is EAGVVQSPRYKIIEKKQPVAFWCNPISGHNTLYWYLQNLGQGPELLIRYENEEAVDDSQLPKDRFSAERLKGVDSTLKIQPAELGDSAVYLCASSLDGSGSYNEQFFGPGTRLTVL.

The V call is TRBV12-3 or TRBV12-4, the J call TRBJ1-6; unclear D gene. Trimming removed 6 bases at V and 10 bases at J, with 7 bases between. The CDR3 runs to 11 residues. CDR3 nucleotide sequence: TGTGCCAGCAGCCCGGGATCACCCCTCCACTTT. This codes for CASSPGSPLHF.

The CDR3 here is CASSLQLAGTPNGELFF. DNA of the CDR3: TGTGCCAGCAGCTTACAATTAGCGGGGACCCCAAATGGGGAGCTGTTTTTT. The rearrangement joins TRBV7-2 to TRBJ2-2; 8 positions match TRBD2. Losses at the gene ends were 2 bases for V and 8 bases for J; bases not matched to a gene: 13. CDR1 SGHTA and CDR2 FQGNSA come from the germline V gene. The CDR3 spans 17 residues.